A single sample gave rise to the 15 T cell receptor beta chains below, sequenced in a study of blood T cell repertoires in COVID-19. Some clones are missing from TCRdb's copy, which holds only in-frame ones; the method was immunoSEQ multiplex PCR. The sample includes fewer than 250,000 clones, approximately 80% of them seen just once. The sample was peripheral blood. Receptors were obtained from a man aged 55-75 years with COVID-19, enrolled during active disease.

The chain uses TRBV5-1 and TRBJ1-1; no clear D. Germline values: CDR1 SGHRS, CDR2 YFSETQ. CDR3 length: 14 residues. The ends were cut back, 5 bases at V and 1 base at J, with 12 bases in the middle. The CDR3 DNA sequence: TGCGCCAGCAGGCCCTCTACAGAGAACACTGAAGCTTTCTTT. Protein product: CASRPSTENTEAFF.

The chain links TRBV6-2 or TRBV6-3 to TRBJ1-1; D perhaps matches TRBD1 (6 bases). The CDR3 has 11 amino acids. CDR1 is MNHEY and CDR2 is SVGEGT in the germline V gene. V gave up 4 bases and J gave up 10 bases, with 10 bases separating them. In nucleotides, the CDR3 is TGTGCCAGCAGTTCCCAGGGGAGAGCTTTCTTT. Encoded protein: CASSSQGRAFF.

The V gene is TRBV21-1, the J gene TRBJ2-7; TRBD2, the table's D call, lacks a check against the DNA. TRBV21-1 is a pseudogene segment. The CDR3 contains 15 residues. The CDR3, as DNA: TGTGCCAGCAGCAAAGTGCTCCCTAGCTCCTACGAGCAGTACTTC. This codes for CASSKVLPSSYEQYF.

The rearrangement joins TRBV18 to TRBJ2-1, with D unclear. This CDR3 spans 14 amino acids. Trimming took 4 bases from V and 0 from J, leaving 7 bases between them. The germline CDR1 and CDR2 sequences are KGHSH and LQKENI. Here the CDR3 reads CASSRASSYNEQFF. The CDR3 DNA is TGTGCCAGCTCACGTGCGAGCTCCTACAATGAGCAGTTCTTC.

The chain uses TRBV7-9 and TRBJ2-7; 9 bases match TRBD1. Germline V gene data show CDR1 as SEHNR and CDR2 as FQNEAQ (reference sequence). The CDR3 consists of 15 residues. V was pared by 5 bases and J by 2 bases, with 7 bases of the junction left unmatched. CDR3 protein: CASSLWTGVPYEQYF. The CDR3 DNA follows: TGTGCCAGCAGCCTCTGGACAGGGGTCCCCTACGAGCAGTACTTC.

This rearrangement joins TRBV28 to TRBJ1-1; D gene ambiguous. V was clipped by 7 bases and J by 10 bases, with 22 bases between them. This CDR3 is 14 amino acids long. Per germline, CDR1 MDHEN and CDR2 SYDVKM. The CDR3 protein is CASTFLQWVSSAFF. The CDR3 bases are TGTGCCAGCACCTTTTTACAGTGGGTTTCTTCAGCTTTCTTT.

The chain joins TRBV14 to TRBJ2-3, with D unresolved. The CDR3 extends over 14 amino acids. The germline V and J ends were trimmed by 2 bases and 5 bases, with 11 bases remaining between them. Germline loops: CDR1 SGHDN, CDR2 FVKESK. DNA of the CDR3: TGTGCCAGCAGCCAATCTCCTCGAGGAGATACGCAGTATTTT. Translation: CASSQSPRGDTQYF.

This chain links TRBV7-8 with TRBJ1-1, with 9 bases identical to TRBD1. The ends lost 5 bases at V and 0 bases at J; junction bases unmatched: 7. CDR3 length equals 16 residues. Looked up from germline, CDR1 is SGHVS and CDR2 is FQNEAQ. The CDR3 nucleotides read TGTGCCAGCAGCCCACAGGGGGCTCAATTGAACACTGAAGCTTTCTTT. This translates into CASSPQGAQLNTEAFF.

The chain has TRBV30 and TRBJ1-5, with 7 bases aligning to TRBD1. V dropped 1 base and J dropped 5; count of bases not matched to a gene: 5. CDR1 is GTSNPN and CDR2 is SVGIG in the germline V gene (reference sequence). The CDR3 spans 14 residues. CDR3 sequence reads: CAWSGRQGYQPQHF. The CDR3 bases are TGTGCCTGGAGTGGGAGACAGGGCTATCAGCCCCAGCATTTT.

The CDR3 loop reads CASRDRGQSNQPQHF. The CDR3, as DNA: TGTGCCAGTAGGGACAGGGGGCAGAGCAATCAGCCCCAGCATTTT. V usage is TRBV19 and J usage is TRBJ1-5, with 11 positions matching TRBD1. Germline V gene lookup returns CDR1 LNHDA and CDR2 SQIVND (reference sequence). This CDR3 comprises 15 residues. V lost 6 bases and J lost 1; bases outside the gene matches: 2.

Comments on this clone: The same CDR3 is also encoded by other DNA sequences in this sample. This sequence joins TRBV18 and TRBJ1-5; possible D gene TRBD1, 6 bases. Trimming cost V 2 bases and J 1 base, with 6 bases left between them. Germline CDR1 KGHSH, CDR2 LQKENI. CDR3 size: 14 residues. The CDR3 loop is CASSPGTSNQPQHF. In DNA form, the CDR3 reads TGTGCCAGCTCACCAGGGACAAGCAATCAGCCCCAGCATTTT.

This rearrangement joins TRBV10-3 to TRBJ1-1; TRBD1 matches at 9 bases. This CDR3 is 14 amino acids long. V gave up 6 bases and J gave up 4 bases; unmatched junction bases: 6. CDR1 and CDR2 (germline): ENHRY, SYGVKD. CDR3 region: CAIRGQGQSTEAFF. The CDR3 DNA reads as TGTGCCATCAGAGGACAGGGGCAGTCCACTGAAGCTTTCTTT.

The chain carries TRBV19 and TRBJ2-2; TRBD1 matches at 9 bases. V lost 7 bases and J lost 7; bases outside the gene matches: 4. The germline gives CDR1 LNHDA, CDR2 SQIVND (reference sequence). The CDR3 contains 13 residues. CDR3 in amino acids: CASIQGAIGELFF. The CDR3 bases are TGTGCCAGTATACAGGGGGCCATCGGGGAGCTGTTTTTT.

The V and J genes are TRBV6-5 and TRBJ2-7; TRBD1 matches at 10 bases. Germline V gene sequence: CDR1 MNHEY, CDR2 SVGAGI. This CDR3 spans 15 amino acids. The trim removed 6 bases at V and 4 bases at J, leaving 9 bases unmatched. CDR3 coding DNA: TGTGCCAGCAGATACCGGGACAGGGGACAGTACGAGCAGTACTTC. It encodes CASRYRDRGQYEQYF.

In this sample, this clone turned up once. This rearrangement joins TRBV19 to TRBJ2-2, with 10 bases matching TRBD2. This CDR3 is 14 amino acids long. Germline CDR1 LNHDA, CDR2 SQIVND (reference sequence). The trim removed 10 bases at V and 2 bases at J, leaving 4 bases unmatched. The CDR3 DNA follows: TGTGCCACCTCTAGCGGGAGTAACACCGGGGAGCTGTTTTTT. Translated, it gives CATSSGSNTGELFF.